Below, 10 T cell receptor beta chains from the same sample are listed, as sequenced in a study of post-analysis software for immune sequencing data. Findings and caveats of the study: Controls had lower frequencies than patients of roughly five TRBV segments, which included TRBV5-6, TRBV5-1 and TRBV20-1.

Every TCR beta cDNA library bore unique molecular identifiers. Each CDR3 protein gets one entry after TCRdb re-called the PCR reads with MiXCR. The repertoire consists of about 500,000 distinct CDR3 sequences, with 45% occurring once and the leading ten covering about an eighth. Antigens of these TCRs are unknown. Sequences were obtained from blood. The source is a girl aged 10 to 17 with multiple sclerosis.

The V gene is TRBV5-6, the J gene TRBJ1-6; possible D gene TRBD1, 5 bases. Between the trimmed V and J ends, which lost 7 bases and 9 bases, there was a span of 11 bases. The CDR3 sequence is 12 residues long. The germline gives CDR1 SGHDT, CDR2 YYEEEE. CDR3 residues: CASGFGGSPLHF. As DNA, the CDR3 is TGTGCCAGCGGATTCGGGGGTTCACCCCTCCACTTT.

V is TRBV10-3 and J is TRBJ2-7; possible D gene TRBD2, 5 bases. The CDR3 is made up of 12 amino acids. Trimming took off 9 bases at V and 2 bases at J, with 11 bases between the two ends. CDR1 is ENHRY and CDR2 is SYGVKD in the germline V gene. This CDR3 is CAIHGETYEQYF. The CDR3 nucleotides read TGTGCCATTCACGGGGAAACCTACGAGCAGTACTTC.

The rearrangement links TRBV15 to TRBJ2-3, with D possibly being TRBD1 (6 bases). V was pared by 0 bases and J by 2 bases, with 12 bases between. The CDR3 has 16 residues. Germline lookup yields CDR1 LNHNV and CDR2 YYDKDF (reference sequence). CDR3 region: CATSRDLGAVTDTQYF. The CDR3 DNA reads as TGTGCCACCAGCAGAGATTTGGGGGCTGTCACAGATACGCAGTATTTT.

This clonotype was seen just once. V is TRBV27 and J is TRBJ2-5; 8 nucleotides match TRBD1. Germline V gene sequence: CDR1 MNHEY, CDR2 SMNVEV (reference sequence). CDR3 size: 16 residues. Germline trimming cut 4 bases from V and 6 bases from J; bases unmatched to any gene: 13. Here the CDR3 DNA reads TGTGCCAGCAGTTCGTTACAGGGGGACCTCAGGAAGACCCAGTACTTC. Translated: CASSSLQGDLRKTQYF.

The chain links TRBV12-3 or TRBV12-4 to TRBJ1-1; D is possibly TRBD1 (6 bases). CDR3 length equals 14 residues. Trimming cost V 6 bases and J 6 bases, with 17 bases left between them. The CDR3 DNA sequence: TGTGCCAGCAGCTCTACGAACAGGGCCCCTGAAGCTTTCTTT. Protein: CASSSTNRAPEAFF.

J is TRBJ1-1 and V is TRBV6-2 or TRBV6-3; D is undetermined. V was trimmed by 8 bases and J by 3 bases, leaving 7 bases between them. Germline V lookup: CDR1 MNHEY, CDR2 SVGEGT. The CDR3 is made up of 11 amino acids. In DNA, the CDR3 is TGTGCCAGCGTGGAGGACACTGAAGCTTTCTTT. Residues: CASVEDTEAFF.

The J gene is TRBJ2-4, the V gene TRBV21-1. The J call is doubtful: the DNA matches TRBJ2-7 better. TRBV21-1 is described as a pseudogene. This CDR3 spans 13 amino acids. The CDR3 sequence is CASSKGWNYEQYF. The CDR3 DNA is TGTGCCAGCAGCAAGGGCTGGAACTACGAGCAGTACTTC.

This clonotype showed up just a few times. The chain has TRBV6-5 and TRBJ2-3; 9 bases map to TRBD1. The CDR3 totals 20 residues. With V trimmed by 0 bases and J by 0 bases, 13 bases remained unmatched. Germline assignment: CDR1 MNHEY and CDR2 SVGAGI. This CDR3 is CASSYSLPYTGTGSTDTQYF. The CDR3 DNA is TGTGCCAGCAGTTACTCCCTACCTTATACCGGGACAGGGAGCACAGATACGCAGTATTTT.

This clonotype was counted between two and nine times. The rearrangement uses TRBV13 and TRBJ2-1; 7 nucleotides agree with TRBD2. With V trimmed by 5 bases and J by 4 bases, 8 bases remained unmatched. The CDR3 has 15 residues. Per germline, CDR1 PRHDT and CDR2 FYEKMQ (reference sequence). CDR3 protein: CASSARWEGYNEQFF. The CDR3 nucleotides are TGTGCCAGCAGCGCTAGGTGGGAGGGGTACAATGAGCAGTTCTTC.

This clonotype was seen more than once but under ten times. The chain joins TRBV7-9 to TRBJ2-1, with 10 bases that match TRBD2. Trimming took 4 bases from V and 5 from J; bases not matched to a gene: 5. The CDR3 has 15 amino acids. Germline-derived CDR1 and CDR2 are SEHNR and FQNEAQ (reference sequence). The CDR3 DNA is TGTGCCAGCAGCTGGAAGCGGGAGGGAGACAATGAGCAGTTCTTC. Translation gives CASSWKREGDNEQFF.